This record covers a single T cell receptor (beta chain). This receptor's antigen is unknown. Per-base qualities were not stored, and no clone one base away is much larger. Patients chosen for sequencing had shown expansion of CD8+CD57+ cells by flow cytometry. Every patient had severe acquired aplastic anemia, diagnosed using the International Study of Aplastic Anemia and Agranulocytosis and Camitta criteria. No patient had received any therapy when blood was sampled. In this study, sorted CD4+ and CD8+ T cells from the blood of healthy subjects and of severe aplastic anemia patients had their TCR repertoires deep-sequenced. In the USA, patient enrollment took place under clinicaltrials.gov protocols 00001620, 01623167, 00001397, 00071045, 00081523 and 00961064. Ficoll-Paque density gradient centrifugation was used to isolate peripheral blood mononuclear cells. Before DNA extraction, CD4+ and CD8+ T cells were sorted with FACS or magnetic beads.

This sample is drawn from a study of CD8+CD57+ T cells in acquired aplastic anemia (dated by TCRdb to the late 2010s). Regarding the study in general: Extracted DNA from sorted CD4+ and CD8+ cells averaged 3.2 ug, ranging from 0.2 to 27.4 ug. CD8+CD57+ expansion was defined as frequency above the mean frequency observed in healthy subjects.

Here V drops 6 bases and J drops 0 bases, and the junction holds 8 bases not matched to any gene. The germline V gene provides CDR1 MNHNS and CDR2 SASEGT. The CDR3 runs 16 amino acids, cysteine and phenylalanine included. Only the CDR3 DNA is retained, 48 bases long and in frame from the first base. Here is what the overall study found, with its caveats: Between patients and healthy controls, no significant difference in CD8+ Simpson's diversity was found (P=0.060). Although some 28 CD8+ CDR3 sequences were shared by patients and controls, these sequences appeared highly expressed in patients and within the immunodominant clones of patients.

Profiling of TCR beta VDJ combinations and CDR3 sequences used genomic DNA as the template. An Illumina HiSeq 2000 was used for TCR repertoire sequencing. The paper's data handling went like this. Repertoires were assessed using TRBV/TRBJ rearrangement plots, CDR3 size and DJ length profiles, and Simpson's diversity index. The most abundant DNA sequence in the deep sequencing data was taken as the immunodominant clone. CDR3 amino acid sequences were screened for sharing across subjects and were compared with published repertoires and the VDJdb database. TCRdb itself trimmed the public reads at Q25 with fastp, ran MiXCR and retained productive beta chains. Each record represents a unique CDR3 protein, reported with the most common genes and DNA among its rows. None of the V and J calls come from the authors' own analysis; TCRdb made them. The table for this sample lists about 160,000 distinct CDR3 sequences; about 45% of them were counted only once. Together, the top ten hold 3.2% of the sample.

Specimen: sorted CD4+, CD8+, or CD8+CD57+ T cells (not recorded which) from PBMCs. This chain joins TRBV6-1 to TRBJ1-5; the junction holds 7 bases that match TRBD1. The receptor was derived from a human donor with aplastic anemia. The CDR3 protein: CASSPPHRGSNQPQHF. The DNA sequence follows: TGTGCCAGCAGCCCCCCCCACAGGGGTAGCAATCAGCCCCAGCATTTT.